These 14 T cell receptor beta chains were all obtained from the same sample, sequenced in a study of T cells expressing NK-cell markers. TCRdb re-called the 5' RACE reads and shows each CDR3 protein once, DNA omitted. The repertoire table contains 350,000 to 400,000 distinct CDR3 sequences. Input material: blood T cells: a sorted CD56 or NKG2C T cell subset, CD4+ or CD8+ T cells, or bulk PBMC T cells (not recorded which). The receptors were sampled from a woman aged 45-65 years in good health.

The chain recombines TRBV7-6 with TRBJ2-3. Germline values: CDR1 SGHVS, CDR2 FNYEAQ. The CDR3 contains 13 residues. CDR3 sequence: CASSLVVPDTQYF.

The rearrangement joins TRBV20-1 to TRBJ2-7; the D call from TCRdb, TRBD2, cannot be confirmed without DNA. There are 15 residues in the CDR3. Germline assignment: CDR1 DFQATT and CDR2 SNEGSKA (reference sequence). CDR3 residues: CSASGLAGEGYEQYF.

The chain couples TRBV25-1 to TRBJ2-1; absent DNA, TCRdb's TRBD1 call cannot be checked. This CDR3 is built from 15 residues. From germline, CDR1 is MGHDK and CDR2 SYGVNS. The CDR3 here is CASSEYGGVADEQFF.

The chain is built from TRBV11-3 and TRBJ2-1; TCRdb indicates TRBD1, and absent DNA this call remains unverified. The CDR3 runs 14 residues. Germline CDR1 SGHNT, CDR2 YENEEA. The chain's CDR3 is CASSSRVTYNEQFF.

CDR3 region: CASSWTFGSSTDTQYF. The chain has TRBV7-2 and TRBJ2-3. This CDR3 has 16 amino acids. Germline CDR1 and CDR2: SGHTA and FQGNSA.

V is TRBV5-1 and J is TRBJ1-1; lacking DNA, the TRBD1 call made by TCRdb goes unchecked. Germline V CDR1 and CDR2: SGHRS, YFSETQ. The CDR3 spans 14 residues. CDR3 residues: CASSVTGENTEAFF.

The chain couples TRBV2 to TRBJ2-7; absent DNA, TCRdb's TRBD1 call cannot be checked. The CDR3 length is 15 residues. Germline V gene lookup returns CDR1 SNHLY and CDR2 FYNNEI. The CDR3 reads CASSGRTGSSYEQYF.

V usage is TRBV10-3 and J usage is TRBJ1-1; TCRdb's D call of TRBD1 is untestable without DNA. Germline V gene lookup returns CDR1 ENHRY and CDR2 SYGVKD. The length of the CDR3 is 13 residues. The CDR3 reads CAIAPDRDTEAFF.

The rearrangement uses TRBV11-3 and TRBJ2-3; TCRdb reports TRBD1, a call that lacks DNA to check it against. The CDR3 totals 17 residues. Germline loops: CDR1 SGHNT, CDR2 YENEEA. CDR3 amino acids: CASSAGAHGWGTDTQYF.

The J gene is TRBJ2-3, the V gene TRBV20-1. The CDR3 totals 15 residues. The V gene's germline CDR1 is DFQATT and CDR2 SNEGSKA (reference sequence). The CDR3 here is CSARGSTTSTDTQYF.

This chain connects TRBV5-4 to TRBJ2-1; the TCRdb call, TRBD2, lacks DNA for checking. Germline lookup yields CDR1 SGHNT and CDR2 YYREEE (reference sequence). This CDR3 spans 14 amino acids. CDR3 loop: CASKTSGRVDEQFF.

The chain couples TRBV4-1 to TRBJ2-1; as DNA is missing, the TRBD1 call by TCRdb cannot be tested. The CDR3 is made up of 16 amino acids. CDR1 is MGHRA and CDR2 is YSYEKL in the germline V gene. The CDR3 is CASSTPPQGFGNEQFF.

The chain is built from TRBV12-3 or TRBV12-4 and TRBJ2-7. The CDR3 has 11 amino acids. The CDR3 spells CASSLVDEQYF.

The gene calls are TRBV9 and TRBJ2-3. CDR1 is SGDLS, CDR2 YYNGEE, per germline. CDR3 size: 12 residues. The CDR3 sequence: CASSADRDTQYF.